Here is one T cell receptor beta chain with its context. Its matching antigen is unknown. Germline assignment: CDR1 ENHRY and CDR2 SYGVKD. This CDR3 is built from 15 residues. V shed 6 bases, J shed 1 base, and the junction held 6 bases outside the gene matches. The data were taken from a study of T cells in Graves' hyperthyroidism and ophthalmopathy. Findings and limits, study-wide: The majority of expanded thyroid clonotypes above 0.001 also appeared in blood.

RNA transcripts served as the template for amplifying TCR beta CDR3 regions. HTBI primers were employed in a first-round RT-PCR of the TCR CDR3. From the multiplex PCR reads, TCRdb called clonotypes with MiXCR, one entry per CDR3 protein. This sample has 660,000 or so distinct CDR3 sequences, with nearly 45% found just once. The sample was peripheral blood or thyroid tissue (not recorded which). The receptor was isolated from an adult man with Graves' disease, either hyperthyroidism or ophthalmopathy (not recorded which). The chain combines TRBV10-3 with TRBJ1-5; 7 bases match TRBD1. For the CDR3, the DNA is TGTGCCATCAGGGGGGTGGGACAGAGCAATCAGCCCCAGCATTTT. It is translated as CAIRGVGQSNQPQHF.